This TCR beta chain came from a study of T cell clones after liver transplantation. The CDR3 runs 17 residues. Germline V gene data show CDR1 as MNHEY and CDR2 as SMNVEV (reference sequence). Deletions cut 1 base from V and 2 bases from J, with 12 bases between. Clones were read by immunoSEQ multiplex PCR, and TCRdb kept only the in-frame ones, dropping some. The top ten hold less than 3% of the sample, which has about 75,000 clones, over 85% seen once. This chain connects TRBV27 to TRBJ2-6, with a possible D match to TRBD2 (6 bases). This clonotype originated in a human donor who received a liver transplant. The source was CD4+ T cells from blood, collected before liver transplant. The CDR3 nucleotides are TGTGCCAGCAGTTTATACAAGGCGGGGCCTGGGGCCAACGTCCTGACTTTC. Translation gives CASSLYKAGPGANVLTF.